These 22 T cell receptor beta chains were all obtained from the same sample, sequenced in a study of early T cells in non-severe SARS-CoV-2 infection. TCRdb processed the 5' RACE reads anew with MiXCR; each CDR3 protein has one entry. The data contain about 46,000 distinct CDR3 sequences, over 5% of them singletons. Sequencing used whole blood, obtained at baseline. All receptors derive from an adult who was a healthcare worker with PCR-confirmed SARS-CoV-2 infection or an uninfected control (not recorded which).

In its sample, this clonotype was seen many times. The chain carries TRBV9 and TRBJ2-5, with D unresolved. CDR3 length: 17 residues. Germline lookup yields CDR1 SGDLS and CDR2 YYNGEE. V was clipped by 0 bases and J by 2 bases, with 17 bases between them. Written as DNA, the CDR3 is TGTGCCAGCAGCGTAGGTCCTTCGTCAGGAGCGCAAGAGACCCAGTACTTC. Its protein product is CASSVGPSSGAQETQYF.

This clonotype was seen many times. The chain employs TRBV4-1 and TRBJ2-2, with D possibly matching TRBD2 (5 bases). Between the trimmed V and J ends, which lost 1 base and 7 bases, there was a span of 13 bases. This CDR3 is built from 15 residues. The germline gives CDR1 MGHRA, CDR2 YSYEKL. CDR3 loop: CASSQATSLGGELFF. The DNA for the CDR3 is TGCGCCAGCAGCCAAGCAACTAGTTTAGGCGGGGAGCTGTTTTTT.

By its share, this clonotype is medium-sized (0.01 to 0.1%). This chain links TRBV27 with TRBJ1-5, with D possibly TRBD1 on 6 matching bases. From germline, CDR1 is MNHEY and CDR2 SMNVEV (reference sequence). The ends were cut back, 6 bases at V and 6 bases at J, with 15 bases in the middle. CDR3 size: 14 residues. The CDR3 DNA reads TGTGCCAGCAGCATGGGACATCCGGCTCAGCCCCAGCATTTT. This encodes CASSMGHPAQPQHF.

This clonotype is labeled medium-sized. This chain connects TRBV7-6 to TRBJ2-1, with 8 positions matching TRBD2. V lost 8 bases, J lost 5 bases, and 14 bases stayed unmatched. Looked up from germline, CDR1 is SGHVS and CDR2 is FNYEAQ. The CDR3 has 16 amino acids. This CDR3 is CASGPQTGGLNNEQFF. In DNA form, the CDR3 reads TGTGCCAGCGGGCCTCAGACGGGAGGGTTAAACAATGAGCAGTTCTTC.

This clonotype was counted only a few times. The rearrangement uses TRBV29-1 and TRBJ2-5; the match to TRBD1 covers 9 bases. Looked up from germline, CDR1 is SQVTM and CDR2 is ANQGSEA. V gave up 3 bases and J gave up 9 bases; unmatched junction bases: 14. The CDR3 runs 15 residues. CDR3 residues: CSVEGDRENLRAQYF. In DNA, the CDR3 is TGCAGCGTTGAGGGGGACAGGGAGAACCTACGGGCCCAGTACTTC.

The table lists this clonotype with many counts. The chain links TRBV27 to TRBJ2-5; D perhaps matches TRBD2 (6 bases). Germline-derived CDR1 and CDR2 are MNHEY and SMNVEV (reference sequence). Trimming removed 2 bases at V and 4 bases at J, with 11 bases between. This CDR3 comprises 14 residues. The CDR3 here is CASSLGGQGETQYF. CDR3 sequence (DNA): TGTGCCAGCAGTTTAGGAGGGCAGGGAGAGACCCAGTACTTC.

This clonotype was seen ten or more times. The rearrangement links TRBV29-1 to TRBJ2-1, with 14 bases that match TRBD2. The CDR3 extends over 12 amino acids. CDR1 and CDR2 (germline): SQVTM, ANQGSEA. The V segment lost 6 bases and the J segment 9 bases; nucleotides outside the gene matches: 1. This chain's CDR3 is CSVGLAGVEQFF. DNA for the CDR3: TGCAGCGTGGGACTAGCGGGAGTTGAGCAGTTCTTC.

In this sample, this clonotype turned up a few times. J is TRBJ2-2 and V is TRBV7-6; tentatively, D is TRBD1 (6 bases). The CDR3 sequence is 18 residues long. Germline V gene data show CDR1 as SGHVS and CDR2 as FNYEAQ. Between the trimmed V and J ends, which lost 1 base and 0 bases, there was a span of 15 bases. DNA of the CDR3: TGTGCCAGCAGCTTAGAAGAAGGACAGTCCGCGAACACCGGGGAGCTGTTTTTT. The encoded protein is CASSLEEGQSANTGELFF.

This clonotype qualifies as medium-sized (0.01 to 0.1%). V usage is TRBV25-1 and J usage is TRBJ2-6; D is unclear. Trimming removed 11 bases from V and 0 bases from J, with 8 bases in between. CDR1 MGHDK and CDR2 SYGVNS come from the germline V gene. This CDR3 region has 13 residues. CDR3 region: CASTDSGANVLTF. CDR3 coding DNA: TGTGCCTCGACGGACTCTGGGGCCAACGTCCTGACTTTC.

This clonotype was observed many times. The chain joins TRBV29-1 to TRBJ2-3; 8 bases agree with TRBD2. The V gene's germline CDR1 is SQVTM and CDR2 ANQGSEA. The V gene end was trimmed by 6 bases and the J gene end by 4 bases; junction bases not matched to a gene: 9. CDR3 length equals 14 residues. CDR3 sequence reads: CSVELTGGSDTQYF. The CDR3 DNA reads as TGCAGCGTGGAGCTTACGGGAGGGTCAGATACGCAGTATTTT.

In this sample, this clonotype turned up many times. The J gene is TRBJ2-7, the V gene TRBV29-1; D is uncertain. The CDR3 totals 12 residues. Trimming took off 5 bases at V and 2 bases at J, with 10 bases between the two ends. Germline V gives CDR1 SQVTM, CDR2 ANQGSEA. The CDR3 DNA follows: TGCAGCGTTTCCTCAGAGACCTACGAGCAGTACTTC. This sequence encodes CSVSSETYEQYF.

This clonotype has at least ten counts. The genes are TRBV12-3 or TRBV12-4 and TRBJ2-3; possibly TRBD1 for D (6 bases). The CDR3 is made up of 14 amino acids. V was trimmed by 6 bases and J by 0 bases, leaving 10 bases between them. The DNA of the CDR3 is TGTGCCAGCAGACCCACAGGGAGCACAGATACGCAGTATTTT. Protein sequence: CASRPTGSTDTQYF.

This clonotype was observed at least ten times. The chain uses TRBV19 and TRBJ1-5, with D possibly matching TRBD1 (6 bases). Germline values: CDR1 LNHDA, CDR2 SQIVND (reference sequence). The CDR3 is 17 amino acids. Deletions cut 3 bases from V and 0 bases from J, with 15 bases between. In DNA, the CDR3 is TGTGCCAGTAGTATCCCGGACAGCCAACTTAGCAATCAGCCCCAGCATTTT. Its protein product is CASSIPDSQLSNQPQHF.

By proportion, this clonotype is medium-sized. The chain has TRBV4-1 and TRBJ1-2; D is possibly TRBD1 (6 bases). With 0 bases removed from V and 4 bases from J, the gap between germline ends came to 9 bases. Germline CDR1 and CDR2: MGHRA and YSYEKL. This CDR3 contains 14 residues. The CDR3 DNA is TGCGCCAGCAGCCAAGATGAGGGGGGCTATGGCTACACCTTC. It codes for CASSQDEGGYGYTF.

This clonotype was counted at least ten times. The J gene is TRBJ2-7, the V gene TRBV11-2; D not certain. The length of the CDR3 is 13 residues. Germline V gene sequence: CDR1 SGHAT, CDR2 FQNNGV. V lost 5 bases and J lost 2, with 10 bases in between. The CDR3 is CASSRTETYEQYF. CDR3 DNA: TGTGCCAGCAGCCGGACGGAGACCTACGAGCAGTACTTC.

This clonotype was seen repeatedly, ten times or more. J is TRBJ1-1 and V is TRBV18, with D perhaps TRBD1 (6 bases). With 5 bases removed from V and 0 bases from J, the gap between germline ends came to 13 bases. Per germline, CDR1 KGHSH and CDR2 LQKENI. The CDR3 runs 15 residues. CDR3 DNA: TGTGCCAGCTCAGCCTCAGGGGATATGAACACTGAAGCTTTCTTT. Encoded protein: CASSASGDMNTEAFF.

This clonotype was counted at least ten times. This chain connects TRBV27 to TRBJ2-7, with a weak D call TRBD2 (6 bases). Trimming took 4 bases from V and 2 from J, leaving 9 bases between them. Germline V CDR1 and CDR2: MNHEY, SMNVEV (reference sequence). The CDR3 has 13 amino acids. This CDR3 reads CASSYGRTYEQYF. The CDR3 DNA sequence: TGTGCCAGCAGTTACGGGAGAACCTACGAGCAGTACTTC.

The sample holds many counts of this clonotype. The genes are TRBV7-2 and TRBJ2-1; D ambiguous. With 3 bases removed from V and 3 bases from J, the gap between germline ends came to 6 bases. Germline CDR1 SGHTA, CDR2 FQGNSA. The CDR3 sequence is 13 residues long. CDR3 nucleotide sequence: TGTGCCAGCAGCTTGCAGATCTACAATGAGCAGTTCTTC. Translation gives CASSLQIYNEQFF.

This clonotype showed up many times. V and J are TRBV19 and TRBJ2-1, with 7 bases lining up with TRBD2. The CDR3 totals 20 residues. Germline assignment: CDR1 LNHDA and CDR2 SQIVND (reference sequence). V was pared by 3 bases and J by 7 bases, with 24 bases of the junction left unmatched. The CDR3 DNA is TGTGCCAGTAGTATGGACTCAGGAGGACGCGTGGGAGGGTTGGAGAATGAGCAGTTCTTC. Its protein product is CASSMDSGGRVGGLENEQFF.

This clonotype occurred a few times. The chain has TRBV6-2 or TRBV6-3 and TRBJ1-5, with D unclear. This CDR3 has 14 residues. The V gene lost 6 bases and the J gene lost 2 bases, with 11 bases spanning the gap. Germline V gene sequence: CDR1 MNHEY, CDR2 SVGEGT. CDR3 in amino acids: CASRPDPGNQPQHF. CDR3 in DNA: TGTGCCAGCAGACCCGATCCCGGCAATCAGCCCCAGCATTTT.

In its sample, this clonotype was seen a few times. The chain links TRBV20-1 to TRBJ2-1, with TRBD1 as a possible D gene (6 bases). Germline CDR1 is DFQATT and CDR2 is SNEGSKA (reference sequence). Trimming took 7 bases from V and 4 from J, leaving 14 bases between them. This CDR3 region has 13 residues. As DNA, the CDR3 is TGCAGTGTAAATGGGCAGGGGTACAATGAGCAGTTCTTC. This gives the protein CSVNGQGYNEQFF.

This clonotype was picked up many times. The chain has TRBV20-1 and TRBJ1-4, with 9 nucleotides matching TRBD1. The germline gives CDR1 DFQATT, CDR2 SNEGSKA (reference sequence). V was pared by 1 base and J by 5 bases, with 2 bases of the junction left unmatched. The CDR3 is 14 amino acids. CDR3 nucleotide sequence: TGCAGTGCTAGAGGGACAGGGGACAATGAAAAACTGTTTTTT. The encoded protein is CSARGTGDNEKLFF.